This T cell receptor (beta chain) was recorded in a study of control samples from healthy donors and cancer patients. Trimming cost V 5 bases and J 1 base, with 15 bases left between them. Looked up from germline, CDR1 is SNHLY and CDR2 is FYNNEI. The CDR3 is 16 amino acids. This table comes from immunoSEQ multiplex PCR, and its TCRdb copy is limited to in-frame clones, with some not included. Of some 130,000 clones listed, 88% are singletons. V is TRBV2 and J is TRBJ1-5; D gene uncertain. Sequenced sample: blood. The TCR was taken from a man aged 40-49 years in good health. Here the CDR3 reads CASSLRGPLSNQPQHF. The CDR3 nucleotides are TGTGCCAGCAGTTTGCGTGGGCCCTTAAGCAATCAGCCCCAGCATTTT.